Given below is one TCR beta chain in context. This entry is derived from a study of blood T cell repertoires in COVID-19. Study details: T cells, B-cell-depleted T cells, or PBMCs provided the cDNA or gDNA that served as material.

Generated by immunoSEQ multiplex PCR, the TCRdb table keeps only in-frame clones and is missing some. The sample comprises nearly 250,000 clones, roughly 86% of which are singletons, and about 1.6% rests with the top ten. This TCR was sampled from a woman aged 60-75 years who had recovered from COVID-19. The material sequenced was peripheral blood.

The DNA for the CDR3 is TGTGCCAGCAGCTTATACACCGCTAGCCCAGATACGCAGTATTTT. Translating it yields CASSLYTASPDTQYF. V and J are TRBV7-2 and TRBJ2-3, with TRBD2 as a possible D gene (5 bases). Trimming took off 2 bases at V and 4 bases at J, with 13 bases between the two ends. Germline loops: CDR1 SGHTA, CDR2 FQGNSA. The CDR3 has 15 residues. The whole variable domain, filled in from reference TRBV7-2 and TRBJ2-3, reads GAGVSQSPSNKVTEKGKDVELRCDPISGHTALYWYRQSLGQGLEFLIYFQGNSAPDKSGLPSDRFSAERTGGSVSTLTIQRTQQEDSAVYLCASSLYTASPDTQYFGPGTRLTVL.